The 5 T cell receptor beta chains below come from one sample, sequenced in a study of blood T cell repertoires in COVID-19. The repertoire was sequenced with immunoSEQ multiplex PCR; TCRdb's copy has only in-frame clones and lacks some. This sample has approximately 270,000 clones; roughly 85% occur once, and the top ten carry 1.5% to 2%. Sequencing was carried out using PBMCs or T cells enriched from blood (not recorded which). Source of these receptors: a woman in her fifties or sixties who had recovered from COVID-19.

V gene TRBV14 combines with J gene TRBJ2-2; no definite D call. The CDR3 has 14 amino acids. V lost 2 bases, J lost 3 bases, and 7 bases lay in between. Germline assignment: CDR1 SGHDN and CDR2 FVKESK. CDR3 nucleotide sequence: TGTGCCAGCAGCCAATCCGGGTACACCGGGGAGCTGTTTTTT. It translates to CASSQSGYTGELFF.

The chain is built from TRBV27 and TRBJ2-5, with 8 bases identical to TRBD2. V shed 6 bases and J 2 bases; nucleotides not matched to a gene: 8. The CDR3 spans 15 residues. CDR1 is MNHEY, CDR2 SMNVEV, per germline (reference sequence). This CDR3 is CASSLAGPTQETQYF. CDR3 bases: TGTGCCAGCAGCTTAGCGGGGCCCACTCAAGAGACCCAGTACTTC.

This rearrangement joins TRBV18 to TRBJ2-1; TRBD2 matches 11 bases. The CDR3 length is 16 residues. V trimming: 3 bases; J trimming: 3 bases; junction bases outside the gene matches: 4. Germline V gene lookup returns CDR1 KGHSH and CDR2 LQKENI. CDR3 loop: CASSPTGLADYNEQFF. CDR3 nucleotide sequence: TGTGCCAGCTCACCTACGGGACTAGCGGACTACAATGAGCAGTTCTTC. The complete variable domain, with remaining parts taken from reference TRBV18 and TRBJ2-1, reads NAGVMQNPRHLVRRRGQEARLRCSPMKGHSHVYWYRQLPEEGLKFMVYLQKENIIDESGMPKERFSAEFPKEGPSILRIQQVVRGDSAAYFCASSPTGLADYNEQFFGPGTRLTVL.

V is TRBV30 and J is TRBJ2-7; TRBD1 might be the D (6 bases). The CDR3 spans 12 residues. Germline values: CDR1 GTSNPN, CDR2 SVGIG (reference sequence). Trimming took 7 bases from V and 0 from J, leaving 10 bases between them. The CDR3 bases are TGTGCCTCCCGGGACAACTCCTACGAGCAGTACTTC. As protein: CASRDNSYEQYF.

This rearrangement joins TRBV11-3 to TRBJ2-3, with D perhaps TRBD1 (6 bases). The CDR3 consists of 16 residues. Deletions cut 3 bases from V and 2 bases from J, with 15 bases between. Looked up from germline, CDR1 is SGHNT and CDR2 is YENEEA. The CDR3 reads CASSFKGQQLTDTQYF. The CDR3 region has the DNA TGTGCCAGCAGCTTTAAAGGACAGCAACTCACAGATACGCAGTATTTT.